A single sample is the source of the 10 T cell receptor beta chains below, sequenced in a study of response to subunit inactivated influenza vaccine. TCRdb reprocessed the RT-PCR reads with MiXCR, giving one entry per CDR3 protein. The sample holds a few hundred thousand distinct CDR3 sequences, roughly 7.6% seen once. The sample in question was PBMCs from blood, obtained less than 25 months after vaccination. The source of these receptors is a man between 45 and 75 years old who received an inactivated influenza vaccine.

This clonotype was observed a few times. J is TRBJ2-4 and V is TRBV18; no definite D call. V was shortened by 0 bases and J by 2 bases, with 2 bases between the two germline ends. The length of the CDR3 is 13 residues. Germline V gene lookup returns CDR1 KGHSH and CDR2 LQKENI. For the CDR3, the DNA is TGTGCCAGCTCACCACCGTCCAAAAACATTCAGTACTTC. Its protein product is CASSPPSKNIQYF.

This clonotype was counted a few times. The rearrangement uses TRBV9 and TRBJ2-2; 8 bases fit TRBD2. With V trimmed by 0 bases and J by 3 bases, 7 bases remained unmatched. Germline V gene sequence: CDR1 SGDLS, CDR2 YYNGEE. The CDR3 extends over 17 amino acids. The CDR3 sequence: CASSVEEREIDTGELFF. DNA for the CDR3: TGTGCCAGCAGCGTAGAGGAGCGGGAGATTGACACCGGGGAGCTGTTTTTT.

This clonotype showed up many times. The chain carries TRBV5-1 and TRBJ2-3; D is unclear. The germline gives CDR1 SGHRS, CDR2 YFSETQ. This CDR3 has 14 amino acids. Trimming shortened V by 0 bases and J by 4 bases, and 9 bases separated the two germline ends. The CDR3 reads CASSLDGLPDTQYF. As DNA, the CDR3 is TGCGCCAGCAGCTTGGACGGGTTACCAGATACGCAGTATTTT.

There are a few counts of this clonotype. This chain joins TRBV18 and TRBJ1-4; D remains ambiguous. The CDR3 is 15 residues long. In germline, CDR1 is KGHSH, CDR2 LQKENI. The germline V and J ends were trimmed by 5 bases and 11 bases, with 21 bases remaining between them. In nucleotides, the CDR3 is TGTGCCAGCTCAGATTATGTGGACGGGAATGGGAAACTGTTTTTT. It translates to CASSDYVDGNGKLFF.

About this clonotype itself: A much bigger clone sits one base away, suggesting this may be a read error. CDR3 sequence reads: CSPDRRAGTYEQYF. The CDR3 DNA sequence: TGCAGCCCTGACCGCCGCGCGGGAACTTACGAGCAGTACTTC. V and J are TRBV20-1 and TRBJ2-7; weak D call: TRBD2 (6 bases). The CDR3 is 14 amino acids. The germline CDR1 and CDR2 sequences are DFQATT and SNEGSKA (reference sequence).

This clonotype occurred a few times. This rearrangement joins TRBV3-1 to TRBJ2-3; 9 bases align to TRBD2. Germline V gives CDR1 LGHDT, CDR2 YNNKEL (reference sequence). CDR3 length: 14 residues. V gave up 4 bases and J gave up 2 bases; unmatched junction bases: 1. The CDR3 DNA follows: TGTGCCAGCAGCCCTAGCGGGGTCACAGATACGCAGTATTTT. Encoded protein: CASSPSGVTDTQYF.

This clonotype was counted between two and nine times. The chain has TRBV2 and TRBJ1-5; D might be TRBD1 (6 bases). CDR3 size: 15 residues. Germline loops: CDR1 SNHLY, CDR2 FYNNEI. Deletions cut 4 bases from V and 4 bases from J, with 14 bases between. The CDR3 region has the DNA TGTGCCAGCAGTGTGGCTCGGGGGGCGAATCAGCCCCAGCATTTT. It is translated as CASSVARGANQPQHF.

This clonotype has only a few counts. The chain couples TRBV10-1 to TRBJ2-1; D gene uncertain. The V and J ends lost 4 bases and 9 bases respectively, with 13 bases between them. The germline CDR1 and CDR2 sequences are WNHNN and SYGVQD (reference sequence). This CDR3 has 13 residues. Here the CDR3 reads CASSARLGAEQFF. DNA of the CDR3: TGCGCCAGCAGTGCCCGGTTGGGCGCTGAGCAGTTCTTC.

This clonotype was picked up a small number of times. This sequence joins TRBV5-1 and TRBJ2-2, with 10 nucleotides matching TRBD2. Per germline, CDR1 SGHRS and CDR2 YFSETQ. The CDR3 has 16 amino acids. Trimming at V came to 4 bases and at J to 3 bases, leaving 6 bases not matched to a gene. CDR3 sequence (DNA): TGCGCCAGCAGCCGTAGCGGGAGGTGGGACACCGGGGAGCTGTTTTTT. Its protein product is CASSRSGRWDTGELFF.

V gene TRBV25-1 combines with J gene TRBJ2-7; weak D call: TRBD2 (6 bases). CDR1 and CDR2 from the germline V gene are MGHDK and SYGVNS. The V and J ends lost 4 bases and 1 base respectively, with 14 bases between them. This CDR3 has 15 residues. CDR3 region: CASSAWRAQSYEQYF. CDR3 nucleotide sequence: TGTGCCAGCAGTGCGTGGAGGGCCCAATCCTACGAGCAGTACTTC.